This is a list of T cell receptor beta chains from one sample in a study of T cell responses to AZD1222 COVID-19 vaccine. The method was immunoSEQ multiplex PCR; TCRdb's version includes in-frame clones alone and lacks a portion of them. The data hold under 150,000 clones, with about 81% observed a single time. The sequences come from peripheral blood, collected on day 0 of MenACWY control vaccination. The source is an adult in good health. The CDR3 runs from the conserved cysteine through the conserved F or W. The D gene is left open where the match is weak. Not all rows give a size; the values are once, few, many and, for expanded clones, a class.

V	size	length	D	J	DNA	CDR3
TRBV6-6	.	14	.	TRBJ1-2	TGTGCCAGCAGCCCCCCGGGAGAGATAAGAGGCTACACCTTC	CASSPPGEIRGYTF
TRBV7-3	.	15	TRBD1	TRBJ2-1	TGTGCCAGCAGCTTTGACAGGGGCGCCTACAATGAGCAGTTCTTC	CASSFDRGAYNEQFF
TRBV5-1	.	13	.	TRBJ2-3	TGCGCCAGCTCCTCCGGCGACACAGATACGCAGTATTTT	CASSSGDTDTQYF
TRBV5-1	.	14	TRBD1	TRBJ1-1	TGCGCCAGCAGCTCGGAGGGGGCGGACACTGAAGCTTTCTTT	CASSSEGADTEAFF
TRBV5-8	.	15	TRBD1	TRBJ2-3	TGTGCCAGCAGCTTAGGGACAGGGAACACAGATACGCAGTATTTT	CASSLGTGNTDTQYF
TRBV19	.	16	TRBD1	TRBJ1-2	TGTGCCAGTACCGACGGGGCAGGGGGCTCAAACTATGGCTACACCTTC	CASTDGAGGSNYGYTF
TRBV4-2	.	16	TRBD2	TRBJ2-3	TGTGCCAGCAGCTGGGACTCCACGGGGGGAACAGATACGCAGTATTTT	CASSWDSTGGTDTQYF
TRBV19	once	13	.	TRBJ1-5	TGTGCCAGTAGTATAATGGGCAATCAGCCCCAGCATTTT	CASSIMGNQPQHF
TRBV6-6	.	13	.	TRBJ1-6	TGTGCCAGCAGTTACTCGGCCGAGTCTAGCGAGCACTTT	CASSYSAESSEHF
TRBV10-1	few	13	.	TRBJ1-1	TGCGCCAGCAGTGACAGGGGAAACACTGAAGCTTTCTTT	CASSDRGNTEAFF
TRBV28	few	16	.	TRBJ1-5	TGTGCCAGCAGAACACGGACCGACGTCTGGGGACAGCCCCAGCATTTT	CASRTRTDVWGQPQHF
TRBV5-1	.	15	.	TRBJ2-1	TGCGCCAGCAGCCCCGGGGCAGGAACCCACAATGAGCAGTTCTTC	CASSPGAGTHNEQFF
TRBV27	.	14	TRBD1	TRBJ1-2	TGTGCCAGCGGACAGGGGAGGGGAAACTATGGCTACACCTTC	CASGQGRGNYGYTF
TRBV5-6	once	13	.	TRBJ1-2	TGTGCCAGCAGCTTGAACCGGGGAAATGGCTACACCTTC	CASSLNRGNGYTF
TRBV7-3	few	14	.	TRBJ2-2	TGTGCCAGCAGCTTAATGGGGGCCCCCGGGGAGCTGTTTTTT	CASSLMGAPGELFF
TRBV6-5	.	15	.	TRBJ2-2	TGTGCCAGCACCAAGACTAGAAGGGACACCGGGGAGCTGTTTTTT	CASTKTRRDTGELFF
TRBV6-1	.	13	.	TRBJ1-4	TGTGCCAGCAGTGAAGCAAAGGATTGGCAACTGTTTTTT	CASSEAKDWQLFF
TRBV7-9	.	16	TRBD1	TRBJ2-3	TGTGCCAGCAGCCCGACAGGGGTCCAGAGCACAGATACGCAGTATTTT	CASSPTGVQSTDTQYF
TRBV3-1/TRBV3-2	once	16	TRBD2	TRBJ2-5	TGTGCCAGCAGCCGTCGCCTAGCGGGGGGGCAAGAGACCCAGTACTTC	CASSRRLAGGQETQYF
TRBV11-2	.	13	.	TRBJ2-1	TGTGCCAGCAGCTTAGAACGGGTGGGTGAGCAGTTCTTC	CASSLERVGEQFF
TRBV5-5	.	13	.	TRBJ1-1	TGTGCCAGCAGCGGCGATCTGGGCACTGAAGCTTTCTTT	CASSGDLGTEAFF
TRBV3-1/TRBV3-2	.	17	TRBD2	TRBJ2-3	TGTGCCAGCAGCGAATTACTAGCGGGGGGGGTCACAGATACGCAGTATTTT	CASSELLAGGVTDTQYF
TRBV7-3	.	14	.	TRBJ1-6	TGTGCCAGCAGCGAAGGATTAGGGGGTTCACCCCTCCACTTT	CASSEGLGGSPLHF
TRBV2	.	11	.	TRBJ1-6	TGTGCCAGCACTAGGGGATTACCCCTCCACTTT	CASTRGLPLHF
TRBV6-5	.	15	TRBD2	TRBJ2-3	TGTGCCAGCGGCGATATCCGGGAGGGCACAGATACGCAGTATTTT	CASGDIREGTDTQYF
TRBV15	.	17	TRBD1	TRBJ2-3	TGTGCCACCAGCGACCCGCAGGGGGCCGGGTTTACAGATACGCAGTATTTT	CATSDPQGAGFTDTQYF
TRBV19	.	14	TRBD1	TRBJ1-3	TGTGCCAGTAGTGACAGGGGCTCTGGAAACACCATATATTTT	CASSDRGSGNTIYF
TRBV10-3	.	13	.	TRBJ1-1	TGTGCCATCGCGGACGGTTCGAACACTGAAGCTTTCTTT	CAIADGSNTEAFF
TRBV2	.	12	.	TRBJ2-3	TGTGCCAGCAGCCCCGCGGGCGATACGCAGTATTTT	CASSPAGDTQYF
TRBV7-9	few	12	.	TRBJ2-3	TGTGCCAGCAGCCGCCCCCGGGATACGCAGTATTTT	CASSRPRDTQYF
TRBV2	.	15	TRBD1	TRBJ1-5	TGTGCCAGCAGTAGACAGGGCTTAAGCAATCAGCCCCAGCATTTT	CASSRQGLSNQPQHF
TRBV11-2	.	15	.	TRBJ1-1	TGTGCCAGCAGCTTAGCTCAGGGGCTGAACACTGAAGCTTTCTTT	CASSLAQGLNTEAFF
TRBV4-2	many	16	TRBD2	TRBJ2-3	TGTGCCAGCAGCCAAGAGTTCCTAGCGGCTGAGGATACGCAGTATTTT	CASSQEFLAAEDTQYF
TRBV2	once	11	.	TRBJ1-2	TGTGCCAGCCCGGACACCTATGGCTACACCTTC	CASPDTYGYTF
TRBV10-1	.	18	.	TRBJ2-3	TGCGCCAGCAGTGAGGGGGCGACCGCCGGTGTTGTTACAGATACGCAGTATTTT	CASSEGATAGVVTDTQYF
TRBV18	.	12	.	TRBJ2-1	TGTGCCAGCTCACCTAATACGGGAGAGCAGTTCTTC	CASSPNTGEQFF
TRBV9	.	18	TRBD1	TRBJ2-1	TGTGCCAGCAGGGTTGGGGCGGGGCCGGGACAGGGTGAGAATGAGCAGTTCTTC	CASRVGAGPGQGENEQFF
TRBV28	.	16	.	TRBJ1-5	TGTGCCAGCAGTTTGTGGCGTTTACAGGGAAATCAGCCCCAGCATTTT	CASSLWRLQGNQPQHF
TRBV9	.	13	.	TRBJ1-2	TGTGCCAGCAGCGTCGGGGGCGCGGAAGGCTACACCTTC	CASSVGGAEGYTF
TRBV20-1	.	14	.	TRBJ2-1	TGCAGTGCTAGTGACAGCAGCTCCTACAATGAGCAGTTCTTC	CSASDSSSYNEQFF
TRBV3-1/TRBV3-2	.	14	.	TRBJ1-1	TGTGCCAGCAGCCAAACGTCCAGAGGCACTGAAGCTTTCTTT	CASSQTSRGTEAFF
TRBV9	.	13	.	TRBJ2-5	TGTGCCAGCAGCCCCACAGTTATCGAGACCCAGTACTTC	CASSPTVIETQYF